These 25 T cell receptor beta chains were all obtained from the same sample, sequenced in a study of control samples from healthy donors and cancer patients. This table comes from immunoSEQ multiplex PCR, and its TCRdb copy is limited to in-frame clones, with some not included. In the table there are 100,000 to 150,000 clones, roughly 92% of which are singletons. Specimen: blood. Receptors were obtained from a man aged 18-30 years in good health.

The rearrangement uses TRBV6-5 and TRBJ2-5; 11 bases agree with TRBD2. After removal of 6 bases from V and 4 bases from J, the junction contained 1 base not matched to a gene. Germline V gene data show CDR1 as MNHEY and CDR2 as SVGAGI. The CDR3 contains 13 residues. The CDR3 loop is CASSGTSGETQYF. The CDR3 nucleotides read TGTGCCAGCAGCGGGACTAGCGGAGAGACCCAGTACTTC.

V usage is TRBV6-5 and J usage is TRBJ1-1; TRBD1 matches 7 bases. CDR3 length: 16 residues. Germline values: CDR1 MNHEY, CDR2 SVGAGI. V lost 2 bases to trimming and J lost 1 base; unmatched junction nucleotides: 7. CDR3 loop: CASSYATGQSNTEAFF. CDR3 in DNA: TGTGCCAGCAGTTACGCCACGGGACAGTCGAACACTGAAGCTTTCTTT.

The chain links TRBV30 to TRBJ2-3; D is undetermined. Trimming removed 1 base from V and 5 bases from J, with 1 base in between. Germline assignment: CDR1 GTSNPN and CDR2 SVGIG (reference sequence). The CDR3 runs to 10 residues. CDR3 in amino acids: CAWSGDTQYF. The CDR3 DNA reads TGTGCCTGGAGTGGAGATACGCAGTATTTT.

The chain links TRBV5-5 to TRBJ2-5; 7 bases line up with TRBD2. V gave up 0 bases and J gave up 2 bases; unmatched junction bases: 7. The germline V gene has CDR1 SGHKS and CDR2 YYEKEE (reference sequence). The CDR3 contains 16 residues. CDR3 DNA: TGTGCCAGCAGCTTGGTAAGGGCTAGCGGTCAAGAGACCCAGTACTTC. Protein sequence: CASSLVRASGQETQYF.

The rearrangement links TRBV6-5 to TRBJ2-7; weak D call: TRBD1 (6 bases). Trimming shortened V by 4 bases and J by 0 bases, and 13 bases separated the two germline ends. The CDR3 sequence is 15 residues long. Germline loops: CDR1 MNHEY, CDR2 SVGAGI. CDR3 amino acids: CASSFIQGNSYEQYF. Written as DNA, the CDR3 is TGTGCCAGCAGTTTTATACAGGGCAACTCCTACGAGCAGTACTTC.

The V gene is TRBV7-3, the J gene TRBJ1-6, with no clear D. The germline gives CDR1 SGHTA, CDR2 FQGTGA. Trimming left V 0 bases short and J 7 bases short, with 10 bases between. The CDR3 runs to 15 residues. In nucleotides, the CDR3 is TGTGCCAGCAGCTTAACGCCGGACTCGAATTCACCCCTCCACTTT. The encoded protein is CASSLTPDSNSPLHF. Looking up the rest from reference TRBV7-3 and TRBJ1-6 gives the full variable domain: GAGVSQTPSNKVTEKGKYVELRCDPISGHTALYWYRQSLGQGPEFLIYFQGTGAADDSGLPNDRFFAVRPEGSVSTLKIQRTERGDSAVYLCASSLTPDSNSPLHFGNGTRLTVT.

This chain joins TRBV18 and TRBJ1-1; perhaps TRBD1 as D (5 bases). This CDR3 region has 14 residues. Trimming took 3 bases from V and 7 from J, leaving 15 bases between them. The germline V gene has CDR1 KGHSH and CDR2 LQKENI. The CDR3 here is CASSPDSRVLEAFF. The DNA of the CDR3 is TGTGCCAGCTCACCCGATTCCAGGGTACTTGAAGCTTTCTTT.

The table lists this clone with a count of one. The J gene is TRBJ2-2, the V gene TRBV5-1; TRBD1 aligns across 10 bases. Per the germline V gene, CDR1 is SGHRS and CDR2 is YFSETQ. CDR3 length: 16 residues. The J segment lost 6 bases and the V segment lost 5 bases, leaving 10 bases of the junction unmatched. The CDR3 DNA follows: TGCGCCAGCAGTGGGACAGGGGCCAATTCTCCCGGGGAGCTGTTTTTT. Its translation: CASSGTGANSPGELFF.

The chain links TRBV7-7 to TRBJ2-3; no reliable D call. The CDR3 has 14 amino acids. Trimming cost V 1 base and J 1 base, with 6 bases left between them. Germline lookup yields CDR1 SSHAT and CDR2 FNYEAQ (reference sequence). The CDR3: CASSLGAGTDTQYF. CDR3 DNA: TGTGCCAGCAGCTTAGGAGCAGGCACAGATACGCAGTATTTT.

The chain employs TRBV27 and TRBJ1-2, with D unresolved. This CDR3 comprises 14 residues. V dropped 5 bases and J dropped 4 bases, with 14 bases sitting between them. Germline loops: CDR1 MNHEY, CDR2 SMNVEV (reference sequence). CDR3 region: CASSPWTEGYGYTF. The CDR3 nucleotides read TGTGCCAGCAGTCCCTGGACCGAGGGCTATGGCTACACCTTC.

V is TRBV5-6 and J is TRBJ2-3, with D possibly being TRBD2 (6 bases). The CDR3 loop spans 12 amino acids. Germline V gives CDR1 SGHDT, CDR2 YYEEEE. Trimming took off 3 bases at V and 8 bases at J, with 10 bases between the two ends. The CDR3 nucleotides read TGTGCCAGCAGCTGGGACTTGACTACGCAGTATTTT. Protein: CASSWDLTTQYF.

The chain is built from TRBV19 and TRBJ1-2, with TRBD1 matching over 12 bases. The V gene's germline CDR1 is LNHDA and CDR2 SQIVND (reference sequence). Trimming at V came to 1 base and at J to 7 bases, leaving 4 bases not matched to a gene. The CDR3 contains 15 residues. In DNA, the CDR3 is TGTGCCAGTAGTATAGCCGGGACAGGGGGCTTTGGCTACACCTTC. Translation: CASSIAGTGGFGYTF.

The chain employs TRBV19 and TRBJ1-1; 7 bases fit TRBD1. There are 15 residues in the CDR3. The germline V gene has CDR1 LNHDA and CDR2 SQIVND (reference sequence). The ends lost 4 bases at V and 1 base at J; junction bases unmatched: 6. The CDR3 DNA is TGTGCCAGTAGTACTTACAGGGGAAAGAACACTGAAGCTTTCTTT. This encodes CASSTYRGKNTEAFF.

The rearrangement uses TRBV6-5 and TRBJ2-1; 9 bases fit TRBD2. This CDR3 has 13 amino acids. The V gene's germline CDR1 is MNHEY and CDR2 SVGAGI. V was pared by 6 bases and J by 15 bases, with 12 bases of the junction left unmatched. For the CDR3, the DNA is TGTGCCAGCAGCTGGGAACCGGGACTAGCCCTGTTCTTC. Its translation: CASSWEPGLALFF.

This sequence joins TRBV4-1 and TRBJ1-3; D remains ambiguous. The CDR3 has 17 amino acids. V was shortened by 2 bases and J by 3 bases, with 17 bases between the two germline ends. Looked up from germline, CDR1 is MGHRA and CDR2 is YSYEKL. The CDR3 loop reads CASSQTGREEDGNTIYF. The CDR3 DNA reads TGCGCCAGCAGCCAAACCGGGAGGGAAGAGGATGGAAACACCATATATTTT.

The V call is TRBV2, the J call TRBJ1-1; weak D call: TRBD1 (5 bases). The CDR3 has 13 amino acids. The V and J ends lost 3 bases and 7 bases respectively, with 12 bases between them. Germline CDR1 reads SNHLY; CDR2 reads FYNNEI. Here the CDR3 DNA reads TGTGCCAGCAGTGAGTCGCAGGGTGGTGAAGCTTTCTTT. Encoded protein: CASSESQGGEAFF.

V gene TRBV6-4 combines with J gene TRBJ2-2; D remains ambiguous. CDR1 and CDR2 from the germline V gene are MRHNA and SNTAGT. V was pared by 4 bases and J by 4 bases, with 7 bases between. The CDR3 consists of 13 residues. CDR3 sequence reads: CASSASSTGELFF. Written as DNA, the CDR3 is TGTGCCAGCAGTGCCTCTAGCACCGGGGAGCTGTTTTTT.

V usage is TRBV29-1 and J usage is TRBJ2-1; 7 nucleotides line up with TRBD2. Trimming removed 4 bases from V and 0 bases from J; junction bases left unmatched: 9. Looked up from germline, CDR1 is SQVTM and CDR2 is ANQGSEA. The CDR3 sequence is 16 residues long. CDR3 DNA sequence: TGCAGCGTTGTGGGAGGGGCCCTTGGCTCCTACAATGAGCAGTTCTTC. It specifies CSVVGGALGSYNEQFF.

The chain couples TRBV6-6 to TRBJ1-1; 7 bases agree with TRBD1. The V gene's germline CDR1 is MNHNY and CDR2 SVGAGI (reference sequence). This CDR3 is built from 14 residues. Germline trimming cut 3 bases from V and 0 bases from J; bases unmatched to any gene: 1. CDR3 nucleotide sequence: TGTGCCAGCAGTTATCAGGGGGTGAACACTGAAGCTTTCTTT. It yields the protein CASSYQGVNTEAFF.

The chain recombines TRBV4-1 with TRBJ1-2; 8 bases are a match to TRBD1. Germline CDR1 MGHRA, CDR2 YSYEKL. Trimming cost V 2 bases and J 6 bases; bases outside gene matches: 14. The CDR3 consists of 17 residues. The CDR3 DNA reads as TGCGCCAGCAGCCAATCCCTTTTCAGGGGGACAGGACATGGCTACACCTTC. Encoded protein: CASSQSLFRGTGHGYTF.

The genes are TRBV5-1 and TRBJ1-2; TRBD1 matches 12 bases. Losses at the gene ends were 0 bases for V and 8 bases for J; bases not matched to a gene: 8. The CDR3 is 16 amino acids. Germline CDR1 and CDR2: SGHRS and YFSETQ. The CDR3 DNA sequence: TGCGCCAGCAGCTTGGCTGGGACAGGGGGCGCGGGGGGCTACACCTTC. Translation gives CASSLAGTGGAGGYTF.

This rearrangement joins TRBV18 to TRBJ2-3; 7 nucleotides align to TRBD1. The germline V gene has CDR1 KGHSH and CDR2 LQKENI. This CDR3 region has 12 residues. The V gene end was trimmed by 5 bases and the J gene end by 7 bases; junction bases not matched to a gene: 3. CDR3 nucleotide sequence: TGTGCCAGCTCAGGGACAGAGAATACGCAGTATTTT. This translates into CASSGTENTQYF.

The rearrangement links TRBV19 to TRBJ1-6, with 9 bases aligning to TRBD1. Trimming took 6 bases from V and 6 from J; bases not matched to a gene: 12. This CDR3 comprises 17 residues. Germline CDR1 LNHDA, CDR2 SQIVND (reference sequence). CDR3 DNA sequence: TGTGCCAGTAGCCACCCCGGGACAGGGAGACGTAATTCACCCCTCCACTTT. It codes for CASSHPGTGRRNSPLHF.

V and J are TRBV5-1 and TRBJ1-1; D remains unclear. The V gene's germline CDR1 is SGHRS and CDR2 YFSETQ. The CDR3 has 10 residues. Deletions cut 10 bases from V and 4 bases from J, with 8 bases between. The CDR3 protein is CAALATEAFF. CDR3 nucleotides: TGCGCCGCCCTTGCCACTGAAGCTTTCTTT.

This rearrangement joins TRBV5-6 to TRBJ2-5, with TRBD2 identical over 8 bases. The V gene's germline CDR1 is SGHDT and CDR2 YYEEEE. The CDR3 is 16 amino acids. V was pared by 0 bases and J by 2 bases, with 6 bases of the junction left unmatched. The CDR3 here is CASSLVLAGLQETQYF. DNA of the CDR3: TGTGCCAGCAGCTTGGTTTTAGCGGGGCTTCAAGAGACCCAGTACTTC.